The rows below give T cell receptor beta chains drawn from one sample of a study of siplizumab effects on memory and regulatory T cells. Sequencing used immunoSEQ multiplex PCR; TCRdb keeps in-frame clones, though not all of them. The data contain roughly 120,000 clones, roughly 94% of them seen just once; the ten biggest clones take up around 1.5%. The sequenced sample was non-Treg CD4+ T cells sorted from blood. These receptors were taken from a human donor in good health. Each CDR3 is given with its conserved first and last residue. Each record gives: clone size, D gene, V gene, J gene, CDR3 DNA, CDR3 protein. The D gene is left open where the match is weak. The size of a clone is reported for some rows only, either as once, few or many, or as a class for expanded clones.

>NA|TRBD1|TRBV7-8|TRBJ1-2
TGTGCCAGCAGCTCTCGACAGGGGGCTCTGGGCTACACCTTC
CASSSRQGALGYTF
>NA|TRBD2|TRBV6-5|TRBJ2-2
TGTGCCAGCAGTTACCGGCGGGAGAGACCCGGGGAGCTGTTTTTT
CASSYRRERPGELFF
>NA|NA|TRBV2|TRBJ1-3
TGTGCCAGCAGTGGCTTAAACACCATATATTTT
CASSGLNTIYF
>NA|TRBD1|TRBV29-1|TRBJ1-6
TGCAGCATACGACAGGGTGAAAATTCACCCCTCCACTTT
CSIRQGENSPLHF
>NA|NA|TRBV18|TRBJ2-7
TGTGCCAGCTCACCGGGTATACAGGGTTCCTACGAGCAGTACTTC
CASSPGIQGSYEQYF
>NA|NA|TRBV6-5|TRBJ1-5
TGTGCCAGCCAGGTGACAGTTAATCAGCCCCAGCATTTT
CASQVTVNQPQHF
>NA|NA|TRBV7-6|TRBJ2-1
TGTGCCAGCAGCCCCCCGGGGCACAATGAGCAGTTCTTC
CASSPPGHNEQFF
>NA|NA|TRBV18|TRBJ2-3
TGTGCCAGCTCCTATGGTCAGGTGCTAGATACGCAGTATTTT
CASSYGQVLDTQYF
>once|TRBD2|TRBV10-3|TRBJ2-5
TGTGCCATCAGTGAGCGGGGGGAGGAGACAGAGACCCAGTACTTC
CAISERGEETETQYF
>NA|NA|TRBV20-1|TRBJ1-1
TGCAGTGCTAGAGACAGTCGGGGGGCTTTCTTT
CSARDSRGAFF
>NA|NA|TRBV6-6|TRBJ1-1
TGTGCCAGCAGTTATGGGCATGGCAACACTGAAGCTTTCTTT
CASSYGHGNTEAFF
>NA|NA|TRBV29-1|TRBJ1-1
TGCAGCGCTGGGCGGGGCAGCCAGGACACTGAAGCTTTCTTT
CSAGRGSQDTEAFF
>NA|NA|TRBV28|TRBJ2-3
TGTGCCAGCAGTCCCCGTCCCGGACAGGGAGGGCGCACAGATACGCAGTATTTT
CASSPRPGQGGRTDTQYF
>NA|NA|TRBV18|TRBJ2-7
TGTGCCAGCTCACCGGAGGGTGATACCTACGAGCAGTACTTC
CASSPEGDTYEQYF
>NA|NA|TRBV23-1|TRBJ2-1
TGCGCCAGCAGTCAATGTTTCCTAGGTTACAATGAGCAGTTCTTC
CASSQCFLGYNEQFF
>NA|NA|TRBV9|TRBJ2-3
TGTGCCAGCAGCGTATTGGGCACAGATACGCAGTATTTT
CASSVLGTDTQYF
>NA|NA|TRBV7-9|TRBJ2-1
TGTGCCAGCAGCTCCACAGGAGGGAACTACAATGAGCAGTTCTTC
CASSSTGGNYNEQFF
>NA|NA|TRBV6-6|TRBJ1-6
TGTGCCAGCAGTCCCAGGGTCCGGAATTCACCCCTCCACTTT
CASSPRVRNSPLHF
>NA|NA|TRBV27|TRBJ2-7
TGTGCCAGCAGTCTGGCCCGGCCCTATACTCAGTACTTC
CASSLARPYTQYF
>NA|TRBD1|TRBV5-4|TRBJ2-5
TGTGCCAGCAGCCAGGGGGACGGGACCCAGTACTTC
CASSQGDGTQYF
>NA|NA|TRBV19|TRBJ2-7
TGTGCCAGTAGTTCGGGCAGCCGAAAAAGCTCCTACGAGCAGTACTTC
CASSSGSRKSSYEQYF
>once|NA|TRBV28|TRBJ1-4
TGTGCCATCGCGGACAGTCTGGGGGGAAAACTGTTTTTT
CAIADSLGGKLFF
>once|TRBD1|TRBV5-1|TRBJ1-1
TGCGCCAGCAGCCTAGACAGGGGGAACACTGAAGCTTTCTTT
CASSLDRGNTEAFF
>NA|NA|TRBV7-2|TRBJ2-6
TGTGCCAGCAGCTTAGGGGGGCTGGCTGGGGCCAACGTCCTGACTTTC
CASSLGGLAGANVLTF
>NA|TRBD2|TRBV9|TRBJ2-1
TGTGCCAGCAGCGTAGGGACTAGCGGGGCCTACAATGAGCAGTTCTTC
CASSVGTSGAYNEQFF
>NA|TRBD2|TRBV5-6|TRBJ2-5
TGTGCCAGCAGTAACGTCGGACTAGCGGGAGAGCAAGAGACCCAGTACTTC
CASSNVGLAGEQETQYF
>NA|NA|TRBV14|TRBJ1-1
TGTGCCAGCAGCCCGCAAGTTTACACTGAAGCTTTCTTT
CASSPQVYTEAFF
>NA|NA|TRBV5-6|TRBJ1-5
TGTGCCAGCAGCTTCAACCAGGCCCTTCAGCCCCAGCATTTT
CASSFNQALQPQHF
>NA|TRBD2|TRBV5-5|TRBJ2-5
TGTGCCAGCAGCTTGGAGGCGGGAGAAGCAGAGACCCAGTACTTC
CASSLEAGEAETQYF
>NA|TRBD2|TRBV18|TRBJ2-2
TGTGCCAGCTCACCGACAGGGACTAGCGGGAGTCGTGGCGGGGAGCTGTTTTTT
CASSPTGTSGSRGGELFF
>NA|NA|TRBV4-1|TRBJ1-1
TGCGCCAGCGGACAGCCTGGGAATGAAGCTTTCTTT
CASGQPGNEAFF
>once|TRBD1|TRBV2|TRBJ1-5
TGTGCCAGCAGAGCAGGGACAGACCATCAGCCCCAGCATTTT
CASRAGTDHQPQHF
>NA|NA|TRBV5-1|TRBJ2-7
TGCGCCAGCAGCTTGAACAGCTACGAGCAGTACTTC
CASSLNSYEQYF
>NA|TRBD1|TRBV5-6|TRBJ1-3
TGTGCCAGCAGCTGGGGGGGACAGTTTGGAAACACCATATATTTT
CASSWGGQFGNTIYF
>NA|TRBD1|TRBV6-5|TRBJ1-2
TGTGCCAGCAGTTCCCCGGGACAGGGGGGAAGGGATGGCTACACCTTC
CASSSPGQGGRDGYTF